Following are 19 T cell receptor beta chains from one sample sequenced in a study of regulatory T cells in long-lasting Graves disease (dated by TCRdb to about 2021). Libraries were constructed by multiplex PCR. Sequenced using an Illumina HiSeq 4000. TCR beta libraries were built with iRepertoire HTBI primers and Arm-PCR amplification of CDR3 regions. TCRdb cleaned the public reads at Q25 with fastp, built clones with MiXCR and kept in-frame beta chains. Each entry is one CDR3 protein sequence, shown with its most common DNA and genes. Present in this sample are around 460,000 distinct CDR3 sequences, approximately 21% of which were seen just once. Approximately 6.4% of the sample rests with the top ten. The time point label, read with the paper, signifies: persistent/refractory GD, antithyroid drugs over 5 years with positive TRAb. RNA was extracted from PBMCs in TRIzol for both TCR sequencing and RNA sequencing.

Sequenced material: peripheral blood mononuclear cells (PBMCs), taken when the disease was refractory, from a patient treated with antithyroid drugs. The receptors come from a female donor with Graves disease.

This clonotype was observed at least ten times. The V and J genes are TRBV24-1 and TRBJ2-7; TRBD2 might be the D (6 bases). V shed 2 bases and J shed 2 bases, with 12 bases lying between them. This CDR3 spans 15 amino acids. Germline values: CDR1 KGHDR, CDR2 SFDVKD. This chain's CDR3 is CATSDSRDSAYEQYF. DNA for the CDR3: TGTGCCACCAGTGATTCCAGGGACTCAGCCTACGAGCAGTACTTC.

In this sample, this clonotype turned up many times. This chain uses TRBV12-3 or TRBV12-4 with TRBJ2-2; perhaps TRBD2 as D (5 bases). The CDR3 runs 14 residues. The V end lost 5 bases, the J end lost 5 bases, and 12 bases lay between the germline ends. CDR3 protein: CASSDYGRTGELFF. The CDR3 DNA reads TGTGCCAGCAGTGACTACGGTCGGACCGGGGAGCTGTTTTTT.

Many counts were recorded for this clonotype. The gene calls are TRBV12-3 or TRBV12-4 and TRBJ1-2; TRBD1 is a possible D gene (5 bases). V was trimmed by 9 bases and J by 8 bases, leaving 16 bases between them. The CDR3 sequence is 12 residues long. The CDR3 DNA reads TGTGCCAGTAAGGGACGGCCCAGCGGCTACACCTTC. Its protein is CASKGRPSGYTF.

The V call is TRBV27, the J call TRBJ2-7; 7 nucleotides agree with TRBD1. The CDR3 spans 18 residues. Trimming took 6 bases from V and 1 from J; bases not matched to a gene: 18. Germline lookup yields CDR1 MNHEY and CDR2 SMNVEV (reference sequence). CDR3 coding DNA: TGTGCCAGCAGGGGCGTAGGGGGCCATCGGACTTCTTCCTACGAGCAGTACTTC. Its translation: CASRGVGGHRTSSYEQYF.

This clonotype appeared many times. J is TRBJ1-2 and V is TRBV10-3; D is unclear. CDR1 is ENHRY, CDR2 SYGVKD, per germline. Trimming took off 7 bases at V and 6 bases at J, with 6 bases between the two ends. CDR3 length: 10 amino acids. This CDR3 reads CAINQNGYTF. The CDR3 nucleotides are TGTGCCATCAACCAAAATGGCTACACCTTC.

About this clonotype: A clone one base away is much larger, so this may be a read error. The CDR3 bases are TGTGCCAGCACCAACCCAGGGGGGGCTGAAGCTTTCTTT. Amino acid sequence: CASTNPGGAEAFF. The chain employs TRBV6-2 or TRBV6-3 and TRBJ1-1; the match to TRBD1 covers 7 bases. Germline-derived CDR1 and CDR2 are MNHEY and SVGEGT. V lost 7 bases, J lost 6 bases, and 8 bases stayed unmatched. The CDR3 has 13 amino acids.

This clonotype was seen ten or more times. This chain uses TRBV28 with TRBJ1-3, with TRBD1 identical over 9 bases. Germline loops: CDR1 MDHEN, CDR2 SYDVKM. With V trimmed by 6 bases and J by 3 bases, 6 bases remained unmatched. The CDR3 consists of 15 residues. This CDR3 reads CASSRDRALGNTIYF. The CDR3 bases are TGTGCCAGCAGCAGGGACAGGGCGCTTGGAAACACCATATATTTT.

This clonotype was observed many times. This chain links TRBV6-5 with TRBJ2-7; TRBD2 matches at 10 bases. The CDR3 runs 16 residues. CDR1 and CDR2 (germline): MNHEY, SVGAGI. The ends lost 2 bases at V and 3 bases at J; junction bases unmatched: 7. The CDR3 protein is CASSYGGLAANYEQYF. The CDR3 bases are TGTGCCAGCAGTTACGGAGGACTAGCGGCAAACTACGAGCAGTACTTC.

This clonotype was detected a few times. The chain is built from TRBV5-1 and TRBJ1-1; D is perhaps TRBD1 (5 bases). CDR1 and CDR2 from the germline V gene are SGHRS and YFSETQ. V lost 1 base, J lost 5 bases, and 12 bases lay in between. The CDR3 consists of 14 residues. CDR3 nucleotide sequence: TGCGCCAGCAGCTTGATCGACAGATGGACTGAAGCTTTCTTT. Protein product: CASSLIDRWTEAFF. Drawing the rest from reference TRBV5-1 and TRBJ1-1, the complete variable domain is KAGVTQTPRYLIKTRGQQVTLSCSPISGHRSVSWYQQTPGQGLQFLFEYFSETQRNKGNFPGRFSGRQFSNSRSEMNVSTLELGDSALYLCASSLIDRWTEAFFGQGTRLTVV.

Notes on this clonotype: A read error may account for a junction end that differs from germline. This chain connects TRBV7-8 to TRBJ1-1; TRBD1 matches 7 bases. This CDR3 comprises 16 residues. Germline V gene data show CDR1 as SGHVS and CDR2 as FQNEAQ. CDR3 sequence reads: CTSSLQRMTGHTEAFF. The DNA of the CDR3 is TGTACCAGCAGCTTACAACGGATGACAGGGCACACTGAAGCTTTCTTT.

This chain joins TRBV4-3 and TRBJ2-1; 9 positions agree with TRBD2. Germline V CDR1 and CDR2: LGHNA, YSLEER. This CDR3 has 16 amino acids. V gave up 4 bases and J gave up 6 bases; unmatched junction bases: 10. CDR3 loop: CASSPFAGGPVNEQFF. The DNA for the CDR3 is TGCGCCAGCAGCCCCTTCGCGGGAGGGCCTGTCAATGAGCAGTTCTTC.

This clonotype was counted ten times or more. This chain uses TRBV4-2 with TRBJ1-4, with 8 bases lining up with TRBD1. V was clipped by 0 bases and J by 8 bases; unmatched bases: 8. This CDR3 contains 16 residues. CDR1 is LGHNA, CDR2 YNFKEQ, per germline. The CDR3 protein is CASSQEAGTGWEKLFF. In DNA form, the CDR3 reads TGTGCCAGCAGCCAAGAGGCCGGGACAGGCTGGGAAAAACTGTTTTTT.

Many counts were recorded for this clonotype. CDR3 DNA: TGTGCCAGCAGCTTGGAGGGATCCTCCTATGGCTACACCTTC. As protein: CASSLEGSSYGYTF. The V and J genes are TRBV5-6 and TRBJ1-2; D uncertain. There are 14 residues in the CDR3. Germline V gene sequence: CDR1 SGHDT, CDR2 YYEEEE. The germline V and J ends were trimmed by 0 bases and 4 bases, with 10 bases remaining between them.

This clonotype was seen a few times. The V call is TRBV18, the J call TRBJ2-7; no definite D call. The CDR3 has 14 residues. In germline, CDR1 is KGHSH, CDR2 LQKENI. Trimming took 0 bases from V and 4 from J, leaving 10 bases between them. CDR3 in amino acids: CASSPPERRYEQYF. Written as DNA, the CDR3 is TGTGCCAGCTCACCACCGGAGCGACGGTACGAGCAGTACTTC.

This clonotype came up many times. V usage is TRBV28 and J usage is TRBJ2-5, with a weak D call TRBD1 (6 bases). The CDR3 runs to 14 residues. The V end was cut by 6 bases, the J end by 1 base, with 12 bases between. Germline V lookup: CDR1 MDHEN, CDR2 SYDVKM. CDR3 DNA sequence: TGTGCCAGCAGGTACCAGGGGACCCAAGAGACCCAGTACTTC. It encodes CASRYQGTQETQYF.

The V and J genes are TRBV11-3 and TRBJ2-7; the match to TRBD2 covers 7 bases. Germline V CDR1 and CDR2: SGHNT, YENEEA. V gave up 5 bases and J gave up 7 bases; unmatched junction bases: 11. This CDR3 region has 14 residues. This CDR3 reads CASSPGGGRGEQYF. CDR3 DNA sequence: TGTGCCAGCAGCCCGGGGGGTGGCCGGGGAGAGCAGTACTTC.

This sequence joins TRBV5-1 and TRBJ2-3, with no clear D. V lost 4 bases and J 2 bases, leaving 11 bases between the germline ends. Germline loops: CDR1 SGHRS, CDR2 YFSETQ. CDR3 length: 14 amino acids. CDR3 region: CASSQDAPTDTQYF. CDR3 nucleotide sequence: TGCGCCAGCAGCCAGGACGCACCCACAGATACGCAGTATTTT.

CDR3 bases: TGTGCCTGGAGTGTATACCGTCTACGAGGCGGGGAGCTGTTTTTT. Translated, it gives CAWSVYRLRGGELFF. The genes are TRBV30 and TRBJ2-2; unclear D gene. CDR3 size: 15 residues. The germline V gene encodes CDR1 GTSNPN and CDR2 SVGIG (reference sequence). V was shortened by 0 bases and J by 7 bases, with 15 bases between the two germline ends.

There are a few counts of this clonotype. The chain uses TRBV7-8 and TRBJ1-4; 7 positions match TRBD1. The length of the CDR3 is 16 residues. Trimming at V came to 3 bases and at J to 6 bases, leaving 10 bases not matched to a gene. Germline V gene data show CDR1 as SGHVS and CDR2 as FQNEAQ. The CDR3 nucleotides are TGTGCCAGCAGCTTTGAAACAGGGGCTTCCGATGAAAAACTGTTTTTT. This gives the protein CASSFETGASDEKLFF.